The T cell receptor (beta chain) under discussion was sequenced for a study of blood T cell repertoires in COVID-19. Study context: The study drew acute and convalescent COVID-19 samples from the United States, Italy and Spain.

Clones were sequenced by immunoSEQ multiplex PCR, and TCRdb holds only the in-frame ones, with some missing. This sample carries tens of thousands of clones, 80% to 90% of them seen once, and the ten largest clones take roughly 1.4%. The sequence derives from an older woman with acute or convalescent COVID-19. The sequencing input was peripheral blood.

The CDR3 DNA reads as TGTGCCAGCAGAAGAACGCGGACAGGGAACACTGAAGCTTTCTTT. It translates to CASRRTRTGNTEAFF. V usage is TRBV27 and J usage is TRBJ1-1; 7 bases are a match to TRBD1. The CDR3 length is 15 residues. V was pared by 6 bases and J by 1 base, with 8 bases of the junction left unmatched. Germline V CDR1 and CDR2: MNHEY, SMNVEV (reference sequence).